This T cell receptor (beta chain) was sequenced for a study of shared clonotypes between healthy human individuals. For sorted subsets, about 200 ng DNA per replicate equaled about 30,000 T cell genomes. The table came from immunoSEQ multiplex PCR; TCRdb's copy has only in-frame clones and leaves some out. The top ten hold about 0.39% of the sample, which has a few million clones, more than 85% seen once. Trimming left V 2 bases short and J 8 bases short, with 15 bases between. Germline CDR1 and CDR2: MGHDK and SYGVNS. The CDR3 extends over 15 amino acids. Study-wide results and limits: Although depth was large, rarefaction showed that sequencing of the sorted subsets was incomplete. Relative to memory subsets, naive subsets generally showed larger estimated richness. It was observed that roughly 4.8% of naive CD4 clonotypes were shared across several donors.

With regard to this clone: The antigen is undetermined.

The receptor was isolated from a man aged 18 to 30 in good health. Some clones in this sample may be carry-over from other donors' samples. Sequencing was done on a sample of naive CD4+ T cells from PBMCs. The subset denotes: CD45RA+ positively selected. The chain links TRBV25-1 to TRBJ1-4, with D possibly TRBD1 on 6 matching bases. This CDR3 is CASSEPSEGGEKLFF. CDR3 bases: TGTGCCAGCAGTGAACCGTCAGAAGGGGGAGAAAAACTGTTTTTT.